This T cell receptor (beta chain) was sequenced during a study of response to subunit inactivated influenza vaccine. Study findings and constraints: Seasonal influenza vaccination, on each occasion, was suggested by the authors to recruit few new T cells.

In TCRdb, the RT-PCR reads were re-called with MiXCR into one record per CDR3 protein. The sample consists of roughly 460,000 distinct CDR3 sequences, approximately 11% of them appearing once. This clonotype turned up a few times. The antigen remains unidentified. This CDR3 is 18 amino acids long. Looked up from germline, CDR1 is SGHAT and CDR2 is FQNNGV. Trimming at V came to 1 base and at J to 0 bases, leaving 6 bases not matched to a gene. This receptor was taken from a middle-aged man who received an inactivated influenza vaccine. Sequencing used PBMCs from blood, obtained more than 35 days after vaccination. The V and J genes are TRBV11-2 and TRBJ2-1, with 10 bases identical to TRBD2. The CDR3 protein is CASSLVASGSISYNEQFF. CDR3 DNA: TGTGCCAGCAGCTTAGTGGCTAGCGGGAGTATCTCCTACAATGAGCAGTTCTTC.